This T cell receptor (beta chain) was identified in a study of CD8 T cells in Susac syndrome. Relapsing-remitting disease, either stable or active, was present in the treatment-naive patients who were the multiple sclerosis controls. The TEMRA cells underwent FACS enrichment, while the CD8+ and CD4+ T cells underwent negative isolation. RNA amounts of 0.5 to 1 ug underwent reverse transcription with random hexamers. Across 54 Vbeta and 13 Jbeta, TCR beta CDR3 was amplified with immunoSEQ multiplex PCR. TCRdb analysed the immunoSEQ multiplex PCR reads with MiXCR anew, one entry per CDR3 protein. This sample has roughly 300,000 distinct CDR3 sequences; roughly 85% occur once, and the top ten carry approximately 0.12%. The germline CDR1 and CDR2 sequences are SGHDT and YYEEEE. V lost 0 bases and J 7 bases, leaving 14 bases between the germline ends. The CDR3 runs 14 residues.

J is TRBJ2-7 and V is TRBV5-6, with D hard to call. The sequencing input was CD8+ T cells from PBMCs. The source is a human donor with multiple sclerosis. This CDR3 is CASSLAVTKPEQYF. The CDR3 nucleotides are TGTGCCAGCAGCTTGGCGGTCACGAAGCCGGAGCAGTACTTC.